The rows below give T cell receptor beta chains drawn from one sample of a study of T cells in Graves' hyperthyroidism and ophthalmopathy. TCRdb re-derived calls from the multiplex PCR reads in MiXCR, one entry per CDR3 protein. The table includes over 250,000 distinct CDR3 sequences, 22% detected once. The sequenced material came from blood. These receptors were obtained from a man younger than 45 with Graves' ophthalmopathy. Both conserved end residues are part of each CDR3. The D gene is left open where the match is weak. The size of a clone is reported for some rows only, either as once, few or many, or as a class for expanded clones.

size	V	J	D	DNA	CDR3
.	TRBV28	TRBJ2-4	.	TGTGCCAGCAGCCCAACACTACACCGACCAATAGCCAAAAACATTCAGTACTTC	CASSPTLHRPIAKNIQYF
few	TRBV4-1	TRBJ1-4	.	TGCGCCAGCAGCCCAGCAGAAGGACGGGTCATCCGAAAACTGTTTTTT	CASSPAEGRVIRKLFF
few	TRBV6-1	TRBJ2-1	TRBD2	TGTGCCAGCAGTGAACCAGGGACTAATAACAATGAGCAGTTCTTC	CASSEPGTNNNEQFF
.	TRBV20-1	TRBJ1-1	TRBD1	TGCAGTGCTAGGAGGGTGGGACAGGAAGCTTTCTTT	CSARRVGQEAFF
few	TRBV6-1	TRBJ1-5	.	TGTGCCAGCAGTGGGGGTACCAATCAGCCCCAGCATTTT	CASSGGTNQPQHF
few	TRBV28	TRBJ2-3	.	TGTGCCAGCAAGCCGACGGTTGCGGCTAGCACAGATACGCAGTATTTT	CASKPTVAASTDTQYF
.	TRBV6-2/TRBV6-3	TRBJ1-2	TRBD1	TGTGCCAGCAGTTACGGCGGGACAGCTAACTATGGCTACACCTTC	CASSYGGTANYGYTF
.	TRBV7-6	TRBJ2-7	.	TGTGCCAGCAGCTTCGGACAAAAAACCTACGAGCAGTACTTC	CASSFGQKTYEQYF
many	TRBV20-1	TRBJ2-7	TRBD1	TGCAGTGCTAGCCCGGAGGACAGGGCCACCTACGAGCAGTACTTC	CSASPEDRATYEQYF
few	TRBV18	TRBJ2-3	TRBD2	TGTGCCAGCTCACTGGGACTAGACACAGATACGCAGTATTTT	CASSLGLDTDTQYF
.	TRBV6-2/TRBV6-3	TRBJ2-6	.	TGTGCCAGCAGTTACTCGGGGGGCGGTTGGGCCAGTTCTGTCACTGGGGCCAACGTCCTGACTTTC	CASSYSGGGWASSVTGANVLTF
.	TRBV29-1	TRBJ1-1	.	TGCAGCGTTGACGGGAAGGGGGTGTCTGAAGCTTTCTTT	CSVDGKGVSEAFF
many	TRBV18	TRBJ2-3	.	TGTGCCAGCTCACCGGGAACAAACAGGGATACGCAGTATTTT	CASSPGTNRDTQYF
.	TRBV20-1	TRBJ2-4	TRBD2	TGCAGTGCTGAAGTGACTAGCGGGAGGCTGGGGAACATTCAGTACTTC	CSAEVTSGRLGNIQYF
few	TRBV7-8	TRBJ1-1	.	TGTGCCAGCAGCCTACGGTGGGGTGCCCGAACGATGAACACTGAAGCTTTCTTT	CASSLRWGARTMNTEAFF
many	TRBV6-1	TRBJ1-1	TRBD1	TGTGCCAGCATCCCGGGACAGCCGAACACTGAAGCTTTCTTT	CASIPGQPNTEAFF
.	TRBV9	TRBJ1-2	.	TGTGCCAGCAGCGGGTCAGGGGACGGCTACACCTTC	CASSGSGDGYTF
.	TRBV12-3/TRBV12-4	TRBJ2-3	TRBD1	TGTGCCAGCAGACTAACAGGGGTAGATACGCAGTATTTT	CASRLTGVDTQYF
.	TRBV15	TRBJ2-3	TRBD2	TGTGCCACCAGCAGAGACTTAGCGGGAAGGACAGATACGCAGTATTTT	CATSRDLAGRTDTQYF
.	TRBV29-1	TRBJ2-1	.	TGCAGCGTTGTAGTCCACCAAGTTGAGCAGTTCTTC	CSVVVHQVEQFF
many	TRBV3-1	TRBJ2-1	.	TGTGCCAGCAGATCGACCTTGGAAGCGGATGAGCAGTTCTTC	CASRSTLEADEQFF
many	TRBV19	TRBJ2-1	TRBD2	TGTGCCAGTAGTATAGCTAGCGGGAGGAATGAGCAGTTCTTC	CASSIASGRNEQFF
many	TRBV24-1	TRBJ1-5	.	TGTGCCACCAGTGATTCTCGCCTAAATCAGCCCCAGCATTTT	CATSDSRLNQPQHF
few	TRBV6-1	TRBJ1-1	.	TGTGCCGGCTTGAGGTCGGGACTGATGAACACTGAAGCTTTCTTT	CAGLRSGLMNTEAFF
few	TRBV2	TRBJ2-7	.	TGTGCCAGCACCCAGGCCAGGGGATCCGGCGAGCAGTACTTC	CASTQARGSGEQYF
many	TRBV2	TRBJ1-2	TRBD1	TGTGCCAGCAGTGTCACAGGGGATCGAGGTGGCTACACCTTC	CASSVTGDRGGYTF
.	TRBV12-3/TRBV12-4	TRBJ1-5	.	TGTGCCAGCAGTGGGGACTCAAGCGGTAATCAGCCCCAGCATTTT	CASSGDSSGNQPQHF
many	TRBV6-5	TRBJ1-2	.	TGTGCCAGCAGTTACTCGGGCTATGGCTACACCTTC	CASSYSGYGYTF
.	TRBV3-1	TRBJ2-1	TRBD2	TGTGCCAGCAGCCCTCATGGGCGGGAGGGGGTGGGTGAGCAGTTCTTC	CASSPHGREGVGEQFF
.	TRBV29-1	TRBJ1-3	.	TGCAGCGTTGAAACTGGAAACACCATATATTTT	CSVETGNTIYF
few	TRBV7-2	TRBJ2-3	TRBD2	TGTGCCAGCAGCTTTAGCGGGAGGGCCCTCACAGATACGCAGTATTTT	CASSFSGRALTDTQYF
many	TRBV6-2/TRBV6-3	TRBJ2-1	TRBD2	TGTGCCAGCAGTCGAGCGGGAGGGTCCTACAATGAGCAGTTCTTC	CASSRAGGSYNEQFF
many	TRBV30	TRBJ2-7	.	TGTGCCTGGAGTGTGAGAAGCGTAACCTACGAGCAGTACTTC	CAWSVRSVTYEQYF
.	TRBV6-9	TRBJ2-1	.	TGTACCAGCAGTTACCCGGGACTCAATGAGCAGTTCTTC	CTSSYPGLNEQFF
once	TRBV29-1	TRBJ2-1	TRBD1	TGCAGCGAGGGGACAGATTACAATGAGCAGTTCTTC	CSEGTDYNEQFF
.	TRBV5-4	TRBJ2-7	.	TGTGCCAGCAGCTTGGAGGGGGTTCCCGAGCAGTACTTC	CASSLEGVPEQYF
.	TRBV20-1	TRBJ2-1	.	TGCAGTGCTAGAGGAAATTCCTACAATGAGCAGTTCTTC	CSARGNSYNEQFF
.	TRBV29-1	TRBJ2-6	TRBD1	TGCAGCGTTCTCGGGACAGGGGGCGTTGGGAGCTCTGGGGCCAACGTCCTGACTTTC	CSVLGTGGVGSSGANVLTF
many	TRBV19	TRBJ1-1	TRBD1	TGTGCCAGTAGGAAACAGGGGCCCACTGAAGCTTTCTTT	CASRKQGPTEAFF
.	TRBV12-3/TRBV12-4	TRBJ1-5	.	TGTGCCAGCAGTTTAACGGGGGCATCCCAGCCCCAGCATTTT	CASSLTGASQPQHF
many	TRBV11-3	TRBJ2-1	TRBD1	TGTGCCAGCAGCTTAGATTCGGGACAGGTGTACAATGAGCAGTTCTTC	CASSLDSGQVYNEQFF
few	TRBV7-8	TRBJ1-6	.	TGTGCCAGCAGCCCTCCCCGTTGGATAGGTCGTAATTCACCCCTCCACTTT	CASSPPRWIGRNSPLHF
.	TRBV6-2/TRBV6-3	TRBJ1-1	.	TGTGCCAGCAAAAAACCGAACCTCAGGGCTGAAGCTTTCTTT	CASKKPNLRAEAFF
few	TRBV7-3	TRBJ1-1	.	TGTGCCAGCAGCTCCATGGCCCGGGACGTCTTCATGAACACTGAAGCTTTCTTT	CASSSMARDVFMNTEAFF
.	TRBV3-1	TRBJ2-7	.	TGTGCCAGCAGCCAAAGCCAGCACAGAGGCTACGAGCAGTACTTC	CASSQSQHRGYEQYF
few	TRBV7-2	TRBJ2-7	TRBD2	TGTGCCAGCAGCTTAGGGTTCTCGACTAGCGGGAGGAGGGAGCAGTACTTC	CASSLGFSTSGRREQYF
.	TRBV27	TRBJ2-7	.	TGTGCCAGCAGTTCTAAGTATCGGGCAACGGCGGCCTACGAGCAGTACTTC	CASSSKYRATAAYEQYF
few	TRBV5-1	TRBJ2-3	.	TGCGCCAGCAGCTTATTGTCTCCCCAAGATACGCAGTATTTT	CASSLLSPQDTQYF
.	TRBV2	TRBJ2-3	TRBD1	TGTGCCAGCAGTGGGACAGGGGTAGGAGATACGCAGTATTTT	CASSGTGVGDTQYF
.	TRBV5-1	TRBJ2-1	.	TGCGCCAGCAGCTTGCTGGTGGCAGGGTATTACAATGAGCAGTTCTTC	CASSLLVAGYYNEQFF
few	TRBV5-1	TRBJ1-4	TRBD1	TGCGCCAGCAGCTTGTTCCGGACAGGGGTCCCGAATGAAAAACTGTTTTTT	CASSLFRTGVPNEKLFF
many	TRBV11-3	TRBJ1-1	.	TGTGCCAGCACCCAACATGGGGATAACACTGAAGCTTTCTTT	CASTQHGDNTEAFF
.	TRBV19	TRBJ2-1	TRBD2	TGTGCCAGTAGTATAGCGGGACTAGCGGACTACTACAATGAGCAGTTCTTC	CASSIAGLADYYNEQFF
.	TRBV5-1	TRBJ2-4	TRBD1	TGCGCCAGCAGCATGACAGGGGTTTTAGCCAAAAACATTCAGTACTTC	CASSMTGVLAKNIQYF
many	TRBV28	TRBJ1-4	TRBD1	TGTGCCAGCATCCAACGGACAGGGGGTGGTGAAAAACTGTTTTTT	CASIQRTGGGEKLFF